This record covers a single TCR beta chain. Antigen: not known. This record belongs to a study of cytomegalovirus exposure and HLA in healthy donors. Whole-study context: Of the donors genotyped, several hundred in all, 65% to 90% fell in the Caucasian-associated ancestry cluster.

A multiplex PCR was run with 60 Vbeta primers and 13 Jbeta primers. The repertoire was sequenced with immunoSEQ multiplex PCR; TCRdb's copy has only in-frame clones and lacks some. The table records roughly 200,000 clones, about nine tenths of them present only once. These donors, healthy bone marrow donors, were studied. When sampled, the donors appeared nominally healthy, though they likely had unrecorded immune exposures. Study-wide results and limits: The presence/absence work took it that sequencing depth was about the same across donors.

What was sequenced was PBMCs. This TCR was recovered from a boy aged 2-15 years in good health and CMV-seronegative.

The CDR3 DNA is TGTGCCTGCCACAGGGCGAGAAACTACGAGCAGTACTTC. Its translation: CACHRARNYEQYF. The rearrangement joins TRBV27 to TRBJ2-7, with D possibly being TRBD1 (6 bases). Between the trimmed V and J ends, which lost 11 bases and 3 bases, there was a span of 17 bases. The CDR3 runs to 13 residues. CDR1 is MNHEY and CDR2 is SMNVEV in the germline V gene (reference sequence).